Listed below are T cell receptor beta chains from one sample, sequenced in a study of T cell clones after liver transplantation. Profiling relied on immunoSEQ multiplex PCR, and the TCRdb table lists in-frame clones only, not all of them. Of 45,000 to 60,000 clones listed, 86% were seen once; the top ten hold about an eighth. The sample was CD8+ T cells from blood, taken 12 months after liver transplant. The source of these receptors is a human patient who received a liver transplant. The graft donor may have given rise to some T cells. CDR3s include the opening cysteine and the closing phenylalanine or tryptophan.

CASSLGWRNTIYF	TRBV7-9	TRBJ1-3
CASSPRGNTEAFF	TRBV28	TRBJ1-1
CASSFRPGGSYEQYF	TRBV28	TRBJ2-7
CASSISRDYGYTF	TRBV27	TRBJ1-2
CASSSLQGAGQPQHF	TRBV6-5	TRBJ1-5
CASSLPGNEQFF	TRBV4-1	TRBJ2-1
CASKEDRDYGYTF	TRBV2	TRBJ1-2
CASRPGTQETQYF	TRBV6-1	TRBJ2-5
CASSQGLRAWVGELFF	TRBV4-1	TRBJ2-2
CASSLGGRASYEQYF	TRBV5-1	TRBJ2-7
CASSLQGGNQPQHF	TRBV5-6	TRBJ1-5
CASSQDLGQGQHF	TRBV4-2	TRBJ1-5
CASSLGLEYNEQFF	TRBV5-4	TRBJ2-1
CASSIFGVNTEAFF	TRBV19	TRBJ1-1
CASSLRGTNQPQHF	TRBV13	TRBJ1-5
CASSVDVGGYEQYF	TRBV9	TRBJ2-7
CASAWAHPPGSYNEQFF	TRBV4-1	TRBJ2-1
CASSSVGVEQYF	TRBV11-3	TRBJ2-7
CATSRDVSRGQPQHF	TRBV15	TRBJ1-5
CASSLGPGAGYGYTF	TRBV27	TRBJ1-2
CASRIGIYNEQFF	TRBV27	TRBJ2-1
CASSPRRDPNYGYTF	TRBV9	TRBJ1-2
CASSLGAEAFF	TRBV27	TRBJ1-1
CASSSRDSPYEQYF	TRBV5-6	TRBJ2-7
CASSFRGQPFREQYF	TRBV27	TRBJ2-7
CATSTRDRVNEQYF	TRBV15	TRBJ2-7
CASRLVGAGSSYEQYF	TRBV11-2	TRBJ2-7
CASSQKGREQPQHF	TRBV4-1	TRBJ1-5
CASSFGAAREDTQYF	TRBV11-2	TRBJ2-3
CASSEGTESPPGDEQFF	TRBV25-1	TRBJ2-1
CASSPPRALNTEAFF	TRBV5-7	TRBJ1-1
CAISDPEGLAGDYYNEQFF	TRBV10-3	TRBJ2-1
CASSSLGLMMETQYF	TRBV9	TRBJ2-5
CASSLRAGGWQYF	TRBV27	TRBJ2-3
CASSLGPAGNQPQHF	TRBV5-6	TRBJ1-5
CASSLTHAGSNQPQHF	TRBV5-6	TRBJ1-5
CASSFSSLSYEQYF	TRBV27	TRBJ2-7
CASSPRDTSYEQYF	TRBV7-3	TRBJ2-7
CASSPGEGGAYEQYF	TRBV27	TRBJ2-7
CASSPSRDGDNEQFF	TRBV9	TRBJ2-1
CASSWTDYEQYF	TRBV28	TRBJ2-7
CASSLVVADSGGEKLFF	TRBV7-9	TRBJ1-4
CASSTGLGYTDTQYF	TRBV27	TRBJ2-3
CASSLGPGEGYEQYF	TRBV7-9	TRBJ2-7
CASSQEAVTSIYGYTF	TRBV4-1	TRBJ1-2
CASSLVGPGQGGDGYTF	TRBV28	TRBJ1-2
CSVERETQYF	TRBV29-1	TRBJ2-5
CASSLEGYGYTF	TRBV5-1	TRBJ1-2
CASSFTSGRLISDTQYF	TRBV11-2	TRBJ2-3
CASSPYQGNTEAFF	TRBV7-9	TRBJ1-1
CASSPLGQMNTGELFF	TRBV4-1	TRBJ2-2
CAGRDRGFYGYTF	TRBV2	TRBJ1-2
CSVGLSNQPQHF	TRBV29-1	TRBJ1-5
CASSSRTGAYEQYF	TRBV9	TRBJ2-7
CASSSPGEQYF	TRBV19	TRBJ2-7
CASSQVSGVQNIQYF	TRBV4-1	TRBJ2-4
CASSWPTGSNQPQHF	TRBV5-8	TRBJ1-5